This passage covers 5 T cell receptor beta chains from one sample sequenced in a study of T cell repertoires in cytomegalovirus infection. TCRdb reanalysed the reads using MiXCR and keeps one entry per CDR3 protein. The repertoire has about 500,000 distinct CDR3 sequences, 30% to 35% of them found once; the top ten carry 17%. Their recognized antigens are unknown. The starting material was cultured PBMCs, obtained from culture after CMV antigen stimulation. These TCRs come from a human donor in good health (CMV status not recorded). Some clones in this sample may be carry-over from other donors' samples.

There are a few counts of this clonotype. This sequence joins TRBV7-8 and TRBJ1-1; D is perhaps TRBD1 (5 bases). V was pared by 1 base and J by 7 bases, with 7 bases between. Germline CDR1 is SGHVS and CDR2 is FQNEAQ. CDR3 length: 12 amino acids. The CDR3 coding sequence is TGTGCCAGCAGCTTAGGGACACTTGAAGCTTTCTTT. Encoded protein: CASSLGTLEAFF.

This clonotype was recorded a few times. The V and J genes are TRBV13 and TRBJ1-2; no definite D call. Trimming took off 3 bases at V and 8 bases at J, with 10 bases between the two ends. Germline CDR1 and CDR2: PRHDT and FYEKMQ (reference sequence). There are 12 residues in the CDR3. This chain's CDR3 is CASSLPGRGYTF. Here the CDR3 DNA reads TGTGCCAGCAGCTTGCCAGGACGGGGCTACACCTTC.

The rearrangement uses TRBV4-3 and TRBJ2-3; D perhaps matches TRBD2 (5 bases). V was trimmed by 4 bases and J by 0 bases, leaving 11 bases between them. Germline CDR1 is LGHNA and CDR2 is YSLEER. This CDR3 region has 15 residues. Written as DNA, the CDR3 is TGCGCCAGCAGCCGAGACTACACTAGCACAGATACGCAGTATTTT. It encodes CASSRDYTSTDTQYF.

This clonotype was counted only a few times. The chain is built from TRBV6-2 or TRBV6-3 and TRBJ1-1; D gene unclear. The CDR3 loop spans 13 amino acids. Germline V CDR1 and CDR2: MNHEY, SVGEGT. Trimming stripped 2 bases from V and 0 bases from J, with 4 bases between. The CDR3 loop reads CASSYRLNTEAFF. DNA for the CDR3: TGTGCCAGCAGTTACCGGTTGAACACTGAAGCTTTCTTT.

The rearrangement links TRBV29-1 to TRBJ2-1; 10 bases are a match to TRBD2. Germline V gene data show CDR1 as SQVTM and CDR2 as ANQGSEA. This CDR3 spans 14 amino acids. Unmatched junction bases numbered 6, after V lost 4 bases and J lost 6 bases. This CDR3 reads CSVASGSRGNEQFF. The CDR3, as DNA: TGCAGCGTTGCTAGCGGGAGTCGTGGCAATGAGCAGTTCTTC.